Following are 8 T cell receptor beta chains from one sample sequenced in a study of cytomegalovirus exposure and HLA in healthy donors. PCR primers comprised 60 Vbeta and 13 Jbeta primers. Measured with immunoSEQ multiplex PCR; TCRdb has only the in-frame clones, and not every one. The sample gives about 130,000 clones, around three quarters of which show up once; over 1.5% is in the top ten. Specimen: PBMCs. The receptors stem from a woman aged 50 to 60 in good health and CMV-seronegative.

The rearrangement uses TRBV9 and TRBJ2-5, with TRBD2 matching over 7 bases. Germline V gene data show CDR1 as SGDLS and CDR2 as YYNGEE. This CDR3 is built from 15 residues. With V trimmed by 0 bases and J by 2 bases, 4 bases remained unmatched. CDR3 residues: CASSVGGRGQETQYF. CDR3 DNA: TGTGCCAGCAGCGTAGGGGGGAGGGGTCAAGAGACCCAGTACTTC.

The chain links TRBV18 to TRBJ1-3; D uncertain. The CDR3 spans 16 residues. Germline V gene lookup returns CDR1 KGHSH and CDR2 LQKENI. V was shortened by 3 bases and J by 0 bases, with 12 bases between the two germline ends. The CDR3 protein is CASSPAPGFSGNTIYF. The CDR3 bases are TGTGCCAGCTCACCGGCACCTGGTTTCTCTGGAAACACCATATATTTT.

J is TRBJ2-5 and V is TRBV5-1; D not resolved. The CDR3 has 13 residues. V lost 0 bases and J lost 7, with 10 bases in between. CDR1 is SGHRS and CDR2 is YFSETQ in the germline V gene. In nucleotides, the CDR3 is TGCGCCAGCAGCTTGGGGTACCCGGGGACCCAGTACTTC. Amino acid sequence: CASSLGYPGTQYF.

The rearrangement links TRBV5-1 to TRBJ1-3; D gene ambiguous. V was pared by 0 bases and J by 2 bases, with 9 bases between. The CDR3 sequence is 15 residues long. Germline V lookup: CDR1 SGHRS, CDR2 YFSETQ. The CDR3: CASSLALGPGNTIYF. CDR3 DNA: TGCGCCAGCAGCTTGGCACTCGGTCCTGGAAACACCATATATTTT. Drawing the rest from reference TRBV5-1 and TRBJ1-3, the complete variable domain is KAGVTQTPRYLIKTRGQQVTLSCSPISGHRSVSWYQQTPGQGLQFLFEYFSETQRNKGNFPGRFSGRQFSNSRSEMNVSTLELGDSALYLCASSLALGPGNTIYFGEGSWLTVV.

This clone was picked up a small number of times. The V call is TRBV7-9, the J call TRBJ1-5, with D uncertain. V lost 2 bases to trimming and J lost 4 bases, with 12 bases between them. Germline V CDR1 and CDR2: SEHNR, FQNEAQ (reference sequence). The CDR3 is 15 amino acids. The DNA of the CDR3 is TGTGCCAGCAGCTTACTAAGCGAAAAGAATCAGCCCCAGCATTTT. Translated: CASSLLSEKNQPQHF.

V is TRBV27 and J is TRBJ1-1, with TRBD1 identical over 11 bases. J was trimmed by 8 bases and V by 3 bases; bases with no gene match: 11. The germline CDR1 and CDR2 sequences are MNHEY and SMNVEV (reference sequence). This CDR3 has 16 amino acids. The CDR3 coding sequence is TGTGCCAGCAGTTTGTTCACCGGGACAGGGGGAATGGAAGCTTTCTTT. Amino acid sequence: CASSLFTGTGGMEAFF.

This clone has just one count. The CDR3 loop reads CASSDRDEAEAFF. CDR3 DNA: TGTGCCAGCAGTGACAGGGATGAGGCTGAAGCTTTCTTT. This chain links TRBV6-5 with TRBJ1-1, with TRBD1 matching over 7 bases. V lost 5 bases and J lost 6; bases outside the gene matches: 6. Germline CDR1 and CDR2: MNHEY and SVGAGI. The CDR3 consists of 13 residues.

The genes are TRBV30 and TRBJ1-6, with D hard to call. V was trimmed by 3 bases and J by 7 bases, leaving 19 bases between them. Per the germline V gene, CDR1 is GTSNPN and CDR2 is SVGIG (reference sequence). The CDR3 has 16 amino acids. The CDR3, as DNA: TGTGCCTGGAGCGCCGGGTTCGCTGAGATAAATTCACCCCTCCACTTT. Amino acid sequence: CAWSAGFAEINSPLHF.